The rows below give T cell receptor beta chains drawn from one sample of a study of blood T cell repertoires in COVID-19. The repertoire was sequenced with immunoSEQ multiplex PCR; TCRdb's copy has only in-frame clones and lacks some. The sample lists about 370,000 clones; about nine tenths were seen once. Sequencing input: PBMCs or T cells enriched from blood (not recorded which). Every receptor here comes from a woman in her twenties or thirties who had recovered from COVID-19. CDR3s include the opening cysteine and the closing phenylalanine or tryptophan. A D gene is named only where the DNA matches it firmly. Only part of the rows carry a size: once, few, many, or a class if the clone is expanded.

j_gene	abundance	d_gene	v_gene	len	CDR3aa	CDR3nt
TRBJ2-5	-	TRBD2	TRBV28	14	CASSLAGDRETQYF	TGTGCCAGCAGTTTAGCGGGAGATCGAGAGACCCAGTACTTC
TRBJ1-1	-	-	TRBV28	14	CASSARALNTEAFF	TGTGCCAGCTCGGCCAGGGCCCTGAACACTGAAGCTTTCTTT
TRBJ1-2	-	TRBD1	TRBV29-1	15	CSSKGQGAITDGYTF	TGCAGCTCCAAAGGGCAGGGGGCAATTACGGATGGCTACACCTTC
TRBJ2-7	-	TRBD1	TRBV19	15	CASSIQGQGLDEQYF	TGTGCCAGTAGTATCCAAGGACAGGGGTTGGACGAGCAGTACTTC
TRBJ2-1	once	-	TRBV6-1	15	CASSEGSLGYNEQFF	TGTGCCAGCAGTGAAGGGAGTCTCGGTTACAATGAGCAGTTCTTC
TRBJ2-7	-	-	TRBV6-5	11	CASSRQYEQYF	TGTGCCAGCAGCCGACAGTACGAGCAGTACTTC
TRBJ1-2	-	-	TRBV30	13	CAWRVSLSDGYTF	TGTGCCTGGAGAGTTTCACTTTCGGATGGCTACACCTTC
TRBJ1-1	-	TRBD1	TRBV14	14	CASSQVRGQGEAFF	TGTGCCAGCAGCCAAGTCCGCGGACAGGGTGAAGCTTTCTTT
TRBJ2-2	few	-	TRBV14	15	CASSGQIKNTGELFF	TGTGCCAGCAGCGGCCAGATCAAAAACACCGGGGAGCTGTTTTTT
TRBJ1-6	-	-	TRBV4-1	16	CASSQAGGPGNSPLHF	TGCGCCAGCAGCCAAGCGGGGGGGCCGGGGAATTCACCCCTCCACTTT
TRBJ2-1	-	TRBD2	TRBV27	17	CASSLSGLGFWNNEQFF	TGTGCCAGCAGTTTATCGGGACTAGGATTTTGGAACAATGAGCAGTTCTTC
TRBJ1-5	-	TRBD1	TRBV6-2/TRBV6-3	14	CASSLGTGFQPQHF	TGTGCCAGCAGTTTAGGGACAGGGTTTCAGCCCCAGCATTTT
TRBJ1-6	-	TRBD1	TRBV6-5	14	CASTRDRDLQPLHF	TGTGCCAGCACCAGGGACAGGGATCTTCAACCCCTCCACTTT
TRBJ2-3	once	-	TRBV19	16	CASRGGGTRNTDTQYF	TGTGCCAGTAGGGGGGGAGGGACACGAAACACAGATACGCAGTATTTT
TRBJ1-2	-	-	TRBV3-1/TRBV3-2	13	CASSTDPTGGYTF	TGTGCCAGCAGCACCGATCCGACAGGAGGCTACACCTTC
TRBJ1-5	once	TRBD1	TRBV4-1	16	CASSQEGQFSNQPQHF	TGCGCCAGCAGCCAAGAGGGACAGTTTAGCAATCAGCCCCAGCATTTT
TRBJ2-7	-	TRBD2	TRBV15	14	CATSRGTSHESQYF	TGTGCCACCAGCAGAGGGACTAGCCACGAGTCGCAGTACTTC
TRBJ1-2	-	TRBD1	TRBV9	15	CASSGGQGPNYGYTF	TGTGCCAGCAGCGGAGGACAGGGACCTAACTATGGCTACACCTTC
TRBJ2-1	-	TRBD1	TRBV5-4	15	CASSFGQGTTDEQFF	TGTGCCAGCAGCTTCGGACAGGGGACGACTGATGAGCAGTTCTTC